The T cell receptor (beta chain) under discussion was sequenced for a study of cytomegalovirus exposure and HLA in healthy donors. Study-level information: In a previous analysis, approximately 110 million unique TCR beta sequences were found from some 180 million T cells.

Details on this clone: Its antigen is as yet unknown.

PCR involved 60 Vbeta and 13 Jbeta primers. Generated by immunoSEQ multiplex PCR, the TCRdb table keeps only in-frame clones and is missing some. Found here are fewer than 250,000 clones, about 81% of them singletons; the top ten hold about 6.4%. The donors comprised healthy bone marrow donors. Whole-study results and caveats: Immune exposure was documented only through CMV serostatus.

Germline values: CDR1 SGHVS, CDR2 FQNEAQ. Trimming shortened V by 7 bases and J by 5 bases, and 14 bases separated the two germline ends. This CDR3 comprises 13 residues. The V gene is TRBV7-8, the J gene TRBJ1-1; tentative D call: TRBD1 (5 bases). The source is a man aged 35-49 years in good health and CMV-seropositive. Material for sequencing was PBMCs. In DNA, the CDR3 is TGTGCCAGCACCCTAGGGGCAGGGACTGAAGCTTTCTTT. Translating it yields CASTLGAGTEAFF. Complete variable domain (other parts from reference TRBV7-8 and TRBJ1-1): GAGVSQSPRYKVAKRGQDVALRCDPISGHVSLFWYQQALGQGPEFLTYFQNEAQLDKSGLPSDRFFAERPEGSVSTLKIQRTQQEDSAVYLCASTLGAGTEAFFGQGTRLTVV.